Below are 6 T cell receptor beta chains sequenced from a single sample in a study of T cells after yellow fever vaccination. TCRdb reprocessed the 5' RACE reads with MiXCR, giving one entry per CDR3 protein. The table has approximately 260,000 distinct CDR3 sequences, 5.2% seen once; the top ten hold under 3.5%. The sample in question was CD4+ T cells sorted from PBMCs, obtained on the day of the yellow fever booster vaccination. The receptors here all came from a man aged 18 to 29 who received the YFV17D yellow fever vaccine.

This clonotype was seen more than once but under ten times. The V gene is TRBV12-3 or TRBV12-4, the J gene TRBJ1-2, with a tentative D call TRBD1 (6 bases). The CDR3 sequence is 15 residues long. V shed 7 bases and J shed 5 bases, with 20 bases lying between them. CDR3 in DNA: TGTGCCAGCACCCCCACCAGGGGCAGTTTTTATGGCTACACCTTC. Translating gives CASTPTRGSFYGYTF.

The chain recombines TRBV20-1 with TRBJ1-5; D remains ambiguous. The CDR3 sequence is 13 residues long. V was pared by 2 bases and J by 4 bases, with 9 bases between. The germline V gene has CDR1 DFQATT and CDR2 SNEGSKA (reference sequence). The CDR3 reads CSARPTVNQPQHF. The CDR3 DNA reads as TGCAGTGCTAGACCGACGGTAAATCAGCCCCAGCATTTT.

In its sample, this clonotype was seen a few times. The rearrangement uses TRBV9 and TRBJ2-3; possible D gene TRBD1, 6 bases. Germline V gives CDR1 SGDLS, CDR2 YYNGEE. V was trimmed by 0 bases and J by 0 bases, leaving 29 bases between them. CDR3 length: 22 amino acids. CDR3: CASSVGISDWSTGTRSTDTQYF. The DNA of the CDR3 is TGTGCCAGCAGCGTAGGTATTAGTGATTGGTCCACCGGGACAAGGAGCACAGATACGCAGTATTTT.

This clonotype was observed many times. The chain carries TRBV7-9 and TRBJ1-6; D is unclear. V was trimmed by 0 bases and J by 7 bases, leaving 13 bases between them. Germline CDR1 is SEHNR and CDR2 is FQNEAQ (reference sequence). This CDR3 has 16 amino acids. As DNA, the CDR3 is TGTGCCAGCAGCTTAGCGCTTCCACCTTGGAATTCACCCCTCCACTTT. As protein: CASSLALPPWNSPLHF.

This clonotype has only a few counts. The chain is built from TRBV20-1 and TRBJ1-6; 9 positions agree with TRBD1. In germline, CDR1 is DFQATT, CDR2 SNEGSKA (reference sequence). With V trimmed by 0 bases and J by 8 bases, 11 bases remained unmatched. This CDR3 is built from 17 residues. The CDR3, as DNA: TGCAGTGCTAGAGATCTAGGGGGGACAGGGCGACATTCACCCCTCCACTTT. This translates into CSARDLGGTGRHSPLHF.

This clonotype was counted at least ten times. V usage is TRBV7-2 and J usage is TRBJ1-5; the D is unclear. V lost 5 bases, J lost 1 base, and 12 bases lay in between. Germline values: CDR1 SGHTA, CDR2 FQGNSA. The CDR3 loop spans 15 amino acids. This CDR3 reads CASSPQFGSNQPQHF. CDR3 in DNA: TGTGCCAGCAGCCCCCAGTTTGGAAGCAATCAGCCCCAGCATTTT.